This TCR beta chain appears in the sequencing data of a study of regulatory T cells in long-lasting Graves disease. This clonotype was observed a few times. Noted time point: newly diagnosed GD, antithyroid drugs for less than 3 months. Researchers made the TCR library from RNA that was extracted from PBMCs. The J segment lost 2 bases and the V segment lost 3 bases, leaving 1 base of the junction unmatched. The CDR3 has 13 amino acids. In germline, CDR1 is DFQATT, CDR2 SNEGSKA (reference sequence). Researchers made TCR beta libraries by using iRepertoire HTBI primers and running Arm-PCR on CDR3 regions. TCRdb reprocessed the multiplex PCR reads with MiXCR, giving one entry per CDR3 protein. Here the sample spans roughly 500,000 distinct CDR3 sequences, 13% to 15% being singletons. These data also formed part of another study, on T cells in Graves' hyperthyroidism and ophthalmopathy. In that study: TCR CDR3 regions were first amplified by RT-PCR with HTBI primers. The majority of expanded thyroid clonotypes above 0.001 also appeared in blood.

This TCR was sampled from a woman aged 50 to 60 with Graves disease. The chain is built from TRBV20-1 and TRBJ2-3; 8 bases match TRBD1. The specimen was peripheral blood mononuclear cells (PBMCs), collected at new diagnosis, from a patient treated with antithyroid drugs. DNA for the CDR3: TGCAGTGCTAGTCAGGGGGCCACAGATACGCAGTATTTT. It encodes CSASQGATDTQYF.